These 14 T cell receptor beta chains originate from one sample sequenced in a study of brain metastases from non-small cell lung cancer. This table comes from immunoSEQ multiplex PCR, and its TCRdb copy is limited to in-frame clones, with some not included. The data show 1,400 to 1,500 clones, with 70% to 90% seen just once and 9.5% to 15% held by the top ten. The specimen was tumor-adjacent normal tissue. Receptors originate from a donor older than 35 with non-small cell lung cancer.

This clone was seen only once. This sequence joins TRBV12-5 and TRBJ2-7, with 12 bases matching TRBD2. The V gene end was trimmed by 2 bases and the J gene end by 6 bases; junction bases not matched to a gene: 14. The CDR3 is 18 residues long. Germline CDR1 is LGHNT and CDR2 is FRNRAP. This CDR3 is CASGLLRLAGDIPCEQYF. For the CDR3, the DNA is TGTGCTAGTGGTTTGCTCCGACTAGCGGGAGACATCCCCTGCGAGCAGTACTTC.

DNA of the CDR3: TGCAGCGTTGATCACCAGCGGTACTACAATGAGCAGTTCTTC. Translating it yields CSVDHQRYYNEQFF. This chain uses TRBV29-1 with TRBJ2-1, with D possibly matching TRBD2 (5 bases). Germline V gene data show CDR1 as SQVTM and CDR2 as ANQGSEA. This CDR3 is 14 amino acids long. V lost 3 bases and J 3 bases, leaving 12 bases between the germline ends.

The rearrangement links TRBV28 to TRBJ2-5; 8 positions agree with TRBD2. The CDR3 has 13 residues. Germline CDR1 reads MDHEN; CDR2 reads SYDVKM. With V trimmed by 6 bases and J by 5 bases, 5 bases remained unmatched. CDR3 in DNA: TGTGCCAGCAGATACCCGGGGGGGGAGACCCAGTACTTC. Translated: CASRYPGGETQYF.

The chain carries TRBV12-1 and TRBJ1-1. TRBV12-1 corresponds to a pseudogene. This CDR3 has 13 residues. The CDR3 sequence is CASRGGGTTEAFF. The DNA for the CDR3 is TGTGCCAGCAGAGGGGGGGGGACCACTGAAGCTTTCTTT.

For this clone: One end of the junction is discordant with germline, which a read error may explain. The rearrangement links TRBV2 to TRBJ1-6; 8 bases line up with TRBD1. The CDR3 spans 15 residues. Germline CDR1 and CDR2: SNHLY and FYNNEI. The CDR3 DNA is TGTGCCAACAGTGAAACAGGGGGTTATAATTCACCCCTCCACTTT. This translates into CANSETGGYNSPLHF.

The chain joins TRBV19 to TRBJ2-6, with a tentative D call TRBD2 (5 bases). The CDR3 runs to 14 residues. Germline V gene lookup returns CDR1 LNHDA and CDR2 SQIVND (reference sequence). V was trimmed by 5 bases and J by 4 bases, leaving 9 bases between them. CDR3 loop: CASSEGGGANVLTF. The CDR3, as DNA: TGTGCCAGTAGTGAAGGAGGCGGGGCCAACGTCCTGACTTTC.

V is TRBV4-2 and J is TRBJ2-7; TRBD2 aligns across 16 bases. The V and J ends lost 1 base and 5 bases, in that order; junction bases with no gene match: 14. The CDR3 is made up of 20 amino acids. Germline V CDR1 and CDR2: LGHNA, YNFKEQ. The CDR3 DNA follows: TGTGCCAGCAGCCAAGGGCCCGGGACTAGCGGGAGGGCCGGGATCCACGAGCAGTACTTC. This encodes CASSQGPGTSGRAGIHEQYF.

This clone was detected once. This sequence joins TRBV14 and TRBJ1-2; TRBD1 is a possible D gene (5 bases). V lost 1 base, J lost 8 bases, and 11 bases lay in between. Germline V gives CDR1 SGHDN, CDR2 FVKESK. There are 13 residues in the CDR3. The CDR3 spells CASSQAGTYGYTF. CDR3 DNA sequence: TGTGCCAGCAGCCAAGCCGGGACCTACGGCTACACCTTC.

The table lists this clone with a count of one. This chain uses TRBV5-8 with TRBJ1-5; D call uncertain. The V end lost 3 bases, the J end lost 3 bases, and 19 bases lay between the germline ends. In germline, CDR1 is SGHTS, CDR2 YDEGEE. The CDR3 length is 17 residues. CDR3 protein: CASSSERTTSLNQPQHF. The CDR3 region has the DNA TGTGCCAGCAGCTCCGAACGGACGACTTCCCTCAATCAGCCCCAGCATTTT.

The V gene is TRBV6-1, the J gene TRBJ2-1, with no clear D. CDR1 and CDR2 from the germline V gene are MNHNS and SASEGT. V dropped 2 bases and J dropped 4 bases, with 15 bases sitting between them. This CDR3 is built from 16 residues. CDR3 region: CASSEFGDRVYNEQFF. The CDR3 DNA follows: TGTGCCAGCAGTGAATTTGGGGATCGGGTGTACAATGAGCAGTTCTTC.

By share, this clone counts as large. The chain uses TRBV7-8 and TRBJ2-7; TRBD1 might be the D (6 bases). The CDR3 contains 15 residues. Germline V CDR1 and CDR2: SGHVS, FQNEAQ. V shed 4 bases and J shed 1 base, with 14 bases lying between them. As DNA, the CDR3 is TGTGCCAGCAGCTCCAGGGGAAGTGGGTCCTACGAGCAGTACTTC. Protein product: CASSSRGSGSYEQYF.

V gene TRBV28 combines with J gene TRBJ1-1; 7 nucleotides match TRBD1. V was pared by 3 bases and J by 10 bases, with 14 bases of the junction left unmatched. This CDR3 region has 15 residues. Germline CDR1 MDHEN, CDR2 SYDVKM. The CDR3 bases are TGTGCCAGCAGTTTCCCGACAGGGCCCATATCTAGAGCTTTCTTT. This gives the protein CASSFPTGPISRAFF.

This clone ranks as large (0.1 to 1%). This sample also contains other DNA sequences that code for the same CDR3. The CDR3 DNA sequence: TGTGCCAGCAAAGGGACGGTTAGCAATCAGCCCCAGCATTTT. Translating gives CASKGTVSNQPQHF. The chain has TRBV2 and TRBJ1-5; TRBD1 might be the D (5 bases). V shed 7 bases and J shed 0 bases, with 10 bases lying between them. Per germline, CDR1 SNHLY and CDR2 FYNNEI. CDR3 length: 14 residues.

The genes are TRBV28 and TRBJ2-7; unclear D gene. The CDR3 runs to 12 residues. V was pared by 2 bases and J by 3 bases, with 5 bases between. Germline V gene sequence: CDR1 MDHEN, CDR2 SYDVKM. CDR3: CASSLPSYEQYF. In DNA form, the CDR3 reads TGTGCCAGCAGTTTACCAAGCTACGAGCAGTACTTC.